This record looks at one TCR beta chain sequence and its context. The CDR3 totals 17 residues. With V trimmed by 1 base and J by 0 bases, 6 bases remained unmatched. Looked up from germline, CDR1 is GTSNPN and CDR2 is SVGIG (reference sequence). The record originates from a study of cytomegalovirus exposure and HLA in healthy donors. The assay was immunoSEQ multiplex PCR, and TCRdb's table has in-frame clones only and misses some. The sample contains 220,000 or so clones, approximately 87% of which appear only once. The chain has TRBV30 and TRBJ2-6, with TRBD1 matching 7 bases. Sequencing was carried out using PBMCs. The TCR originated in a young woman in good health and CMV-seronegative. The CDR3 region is CAWSEDRTHSGANVLTF. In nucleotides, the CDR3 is TGTGCCTGGAGTGAGGACAGGACCCACTCTGGGGCCAACGTCCTGACTTTC.